These 5 T cell receptor beta chains were sequenced from one sample in a study of vaccination effects on CD4 cells after COVID-19. The antigens these receptors bind are not known. Sequencing used immunoSEQ multiplex PCR; TCRdb keeps in-frame clones, though not all of them. The repertoire holds 25,000 to 35,000 clones, with 55% to 75% as singletons. Expansion with viral peptide pools was applied to antigen-specific CD4+ T cells by the ViraFEST assay prior to sequencing. The authors isolated CD4+ T cells after around 11 days of culture. Two doses of either BNT162b2 or mRNA-1273 were given to each participant. Sample: CD4+ T cells from PBMCs cultured with HCoV-NL63 spike peptides, taken after COVID-19 vaccination. The receptors shown here come from a human donor who received a COVID-19 vaccine.

J is TRBJ2-1 and V is TRBV6-5, with D unresolved. Germline V CDR1 and CDR2: MNHEY, SVGAGI. The CDR3 runs 14 residues. V lost 6 bases and J 7 bases, leaving 16 bases between the germline ends. In nucleotides, the CDR3 is TGTGCCAGCAGGCAGGCCAACCTGGGGAATGAGCAGTTCTTC. This translates into CASRQANLGNEQFF.

The chain uses TRBV18 and TRBJ1-2; D is undetermined. This CDR3 has 15 amino acids. V was shortened by 3 bases and J by 0 bases, with 11 bases between the two germline ends. CDR1 is KGHSH and CDR2 is LQKENI in the germline V gene. In DNA form, the CDR3 reads TGTGCCAGCTCACCCCGTGGGGAGGCTAACTATGGCTACACCTTC. This sequence encodes CASSPRGEANYGYTF.

This clone occurred a few times. The chain joins TRBV7-9 to TRBJ1-2; 10 bases align to TRBD1. The CDR3 sequence is 15 residues long. Germline values: CDR1 SEHNR, CDR2 FQNEAQ (reference sequence). With V trimmed by 5 bases and J by 5 bases, 8 bases remained unmatched. The CDR3 nucleotides are TGTGCCAGCAGCCCACGGGACAGGGGAACATATGGCTACACCTTC. It encodes CASSPRDRGTYGYTF.

The chain combines TRBV6-5 with TRBJ2-3; D is perhaps TRBD2 (5 bases). This CDR3 has 15 amino acids. The V and J ends lost 4 bases and 0 bases respectively, with 11 bases between them. Germline V gives CDR1 MNHEY, CDR2 SVGAGI. Here the CDR3 DNA reads TGTGCCAGCAGTTTCGGACGGGGAAGCACAGATACGCAGTATTTT. Translating it yields CASSFGRGSTDTQYF.

V and J are TRBV5-1 and TRBJ1-1; D may be TRBD1 (5 bases). Trimming took 0 bases from V and 13 from J, leaving 19 bases between them. This CDR3 is 14 amino acids long. Per the germline V gene, CDR1 is SGHRS and CDR2 is YFSETQ. The CDR3 nucleotides read TGCGCCAGCAGCTTGGAAGGACACAATAACGTACTTTTCTTT. Its translation: CASSLEGHNNVLFF.